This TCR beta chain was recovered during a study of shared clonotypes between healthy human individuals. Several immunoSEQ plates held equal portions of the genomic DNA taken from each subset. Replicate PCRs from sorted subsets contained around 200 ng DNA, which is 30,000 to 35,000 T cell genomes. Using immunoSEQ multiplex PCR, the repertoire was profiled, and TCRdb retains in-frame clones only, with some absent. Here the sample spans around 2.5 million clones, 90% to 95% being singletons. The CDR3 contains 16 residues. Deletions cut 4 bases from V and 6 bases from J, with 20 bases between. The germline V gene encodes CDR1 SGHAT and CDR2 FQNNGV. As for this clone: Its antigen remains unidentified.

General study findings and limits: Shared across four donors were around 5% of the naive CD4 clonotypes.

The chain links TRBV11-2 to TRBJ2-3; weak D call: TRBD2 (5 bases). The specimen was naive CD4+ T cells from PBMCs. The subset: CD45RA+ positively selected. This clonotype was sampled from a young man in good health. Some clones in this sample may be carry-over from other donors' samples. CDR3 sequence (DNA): TGTGCCAGCAGCTCCCAGCCATACCGGTCGGGGGATACGCAGTATTTT. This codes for CASSSQPYRSGDTQYF.